These 4 T cell receptor beta chains were all obtained from the same sample, sequenced in a study of T cell repertoires in cytomegalovirus infection. TCRdb re-called the reads with MiXCR, one entry per CDR3 protein. Of around 300,000 distinct CDR3 sequences detected, 20% to 25% appear once; the ten largest clones hold roughly 19%. These receptors' targets are unknown. The specimen was cultured PBMCs, collected from culture after CMV antigen stimulation. The receptors shown here come from a human donor in good health (CMV status not recorded). Some clones in this sample may be carry-over from other donors' samples.

The J gene is TRBJ2-3, the V gene TRBV12-3 or TRBV12-4; D ambiguous. V gave up 6 bases and J gave up 4 bases, with 14 bases separating them. This CDR3 spans 14 amino acids. The CDR3 DNA follows: TGTGCCAGCAGACCAGAGTTTGGCCCAGATACGCAGTATTTT. Residues: CASRPEFGPDTQYF.

This clonotype was detected ten times or more. The V gene is TRBV7-8, the J gene TRBJ2-7; D may be TRBD1 or TRBD2 (5 bases each). With 0 bases removed from V and 3 bases from J, the gap between germline ends came to 9 bases. This CDR3 is 14 amino acids long. Germline CDR1 reads SGHVS; CDR2 reads FQNEAQ. Written as DNA, the CDR3 is TGTGCCAGCAGCTTAGCCGGGGCCCTCTACGAGCAGTACGTC. It is translated as CASSLAGALYEQYV.

The chain has TRBV30 and TRBJ2-1; unclear D gene. V shed 5 bases and J shed 4 bases, with 6 bases lying between them. CDR1 and CDR2 (germline): GTSNPN, SVGIG (reference sequence). This CDR3 spans 11 amino acids. CDR3: CAWDLYNEQFF. The CDR3, as DNA: TGTGCCTGGGACCTATACAATGAGCAGTTCTTC.

This sequence joins TRBV19 and TRBJ1-5; possible D gene TRBD1, 5 bases. Trimming shortened V by 8 bases and J by 1 base, and 12 bases separated the two germline ends. The CDR3 has 14 residues. Germline CDR1 LNHDA, CDR2 SQIVND (reference sequence). The CDR3: CASSTGVSNQPQHF. In DNA form, the CDR3 reads TGTGCCAGTTCCACAGGTGTCAGCAATCAGCCCCAGCATTTT.